Below, 24 T cell receptor beta chains from the same sample are listed, as sequenced in a study of blood T cell repertoires in COVID-19. Sequencing was performed with immunoSEQ multiplex PCR; in TCRdb, only in-frame clones are kept and a portion is missing. There are some 64,000 clones in the sample; just under 80% occur only once, and about 6% lies in the top ten. The source material was peripheral blood. Receptors were obtained from a woman aged 55 to 70 with acute or convalescent COVID-19.

The genes are TRBV6-5 and TRBJ2-1, with 7 bases fitting TRBD1. CDR1 and CDR2 from the germline V gene are MNHEY and SVGAGI. The CDR3 has 13 amino acids. V was pared by 7 bases and J by 4 bases, with 4 bases of the junction left unmatched. CDR3: CASKGQRYNEQFF. As DNA, the CDR3 is TGTGCCAGCAAGGGACAGCGATACAATGAGCAGTTCTTC.

V usage is TRBV14 and J usage is TRBJ2-3; 7 bases fit TRBD2. Losses at the gene ends were 4 bases for V and 5 bases for J; bases not matched to a gene: 6. The germline V gene has CDR1 SGHDN and CDR2 FVKESK. This CDR3 spans 14 amino acids. CDR3 region: CASSPPGREDTQYF. DNA for the CDR3: TGTGCCAGCAGCCCCCCGGGGAGGGAAGATACGCAGTATTTT.

The rearrangement joins TRBV5-1 to TRBJ2-7; 12 nucleotides align to TRBD1. V shed 2 bases, J shed 9 bases, and the junction held 9 bases outside the gene matches. The germline V gene encodes CDR1 SGHRS and CDR2 YFSETQ. The CDR3 consists of 15 residues. The CDR3: CASSFDGTGGVGQYF. As DNA, the CDR3 is TGCGCCAGCAGCTTCGACGGGACAGGGGGCGTTGGGCAGTACTTC.

The chain couples TRBV5-1 to TRBJ2-2; TRBD1 agrees at 9 bases. The CDR3 is 15 amino acids. Trimming removed 0 bases from V and 7 bases from J; junction bases left unmatched: 4. CDR1 SGHRS and CDR2 YFSETQ come from the germline V gene. CDR3 region: CASSLGDREFGELFF. The CDR3 region has the DNA TGCGCCAGCAGCTTGGGGGACAGGGAGTTCGGGGAGCTGTTTTTT.

The CDR3 reads CASSLVPRGGDTQYF. DNA for the CDR3: TGTGCCAGCAGCTTAGTTCCAAGGGGCGGAGATACGCAGTATTTT. This chain uses TRBV7-3 with TRBJ2-3, with D possibly matching TRBD1 (5 bases). The germline V and J ends were trimmed by 2 bases and 5 bases, with 14 bases remaining between them. Per the germline V gene, CDR1 is SGHTA and CDR2 is FQGTGA. The CDR3 spans 15 residues.

The rearrangement links TRBV5-1 to TRBJ1-1, with 12 bases fitting TRBD1. V trimming: 4 bases; J trimming: 4 bases; junction bases outside the gene matches: 17. The CDR3 has 19 amino acids. The germline gives CDR1 SGHRS, CDR2 YFSETQ. The CDR3 bases are TGCGCCAGCAGCCACGCTGGGGGACAGGGGGCTTCTTGGAGCACTGAAGCTTTCTTT. Translating gives CASSHAGGQGASWSTEAFF.

The chain uses TRBV6-5 and TRBJ1-1; D is possibly TRBD1 (5 bases). This CDR3 has 13 residues. In germline, CDR1 is MNHEY, CDR2 SVGAGI. V was trimmed by 4 bases and J by 5 bases, leaving 11 bases between them. The CDR3 nucleotides read TGTGCCAGCAGTTTATCGGGGGGGACTGAAGCTTTCTTT. It codes for CASSLSGGTEAFF.

This clone was detected once. The rearrangement links TRBV13 to TRBJ2-5; D remains ambiguous. There are 15 residues in the CDR3. Trimming took off 5 bases at V and 5 bases at J, with 18 bases between the two ends. CDR1 is PRHDT and CDR2 is FYEKMQ in the germline V gene (reference sequence). The DNA for the CDR3 is TGTGCCAGCAGCGGTCCGGCCCCGAGGCTTGAGACCCAGTACTTC. Translation gives CASSGPAPRLETQYF.

The V and J genes are TRBV5-4 and TRBJ1-5; 10 bases match TRBD1. V dropped 5 bases and J dropped 8; count of bases not matched to a gene: 4. The CDR3 totals 13 residues. Germline CDR1 reads SGHNT; CDR2 reads YYREEE (reference sequence). Here the CDR3 DNA reads TGTGCCAGCAGTCGGACAGGGGGGGAGCCCCAGCATTTT. As protein: CASSRTGGEPQHF.

The V gene is TRBV21-1, the J gene TRBJ2-2; TRBD2 is taken as the D call from the table, unchecked against the DNA. TRBV21-1 is a known pseudogene. This CDR3 has 18 amino acids. This CDR3 is CASSIGQGGNAGAGELFF. Written as DNA, the CDR3 is TGTGCCAGCAGCATAGGTCAGGGCGGCAACGCGGGGGCCGGGGAGCTGTTTTTT.

The gene calls are TRBV6-5 and TRBJ1-6; 7 nucleotides line up with TRBD1. The CDR3 runs 14 residues. From germline, CDR1 is MNHEY and CDR2 SVGAGI. Trimming removed 6 bases from V and 5 bases from J; junction bases left unmatched: 4. The CDR3 coding sequence is TGTGCCAGCAGGTTCAGGGGGAATAATTCACCCCTCCACTTT. As protein: CASRFRGNNSPLHF.

CDR3 DNA sequence: TGTGCCAGCAGTGGTCCAAGACAGGGGGTTTCCTACGAGCAGTACTTC. It yields the protein CASSGPRQGVSYEQYF. The genes are TRBV6-1 and TRBJ2-7; 9 bases align to TRBD1. Germline V gene lookup returns CDR1 MNHNS and CDR2 SASEGT. V lost 4 bases and J lost 1; bases outside the gene matches: 8. CDR3 length equals 16 residues.

The CDR3, as DNA: TGTGCCAGTAGCAGGGGGTTTAGCACAGATACGCAGTATTTT. The encoded protein is CASSRGFSTDTQYF. This chain connects TRBV19 to TRBJ2-3; 7 positions agree with TRBD1. The CDR3 consists of 14 residues. Trimming removed 6 bases from V and 0 bases from J; junction bases left unmatched: 3. CDR1 is LNHDA and CDR2 is SQIVND in the germline V gene (reference sequence).

The chain recombines TRBV6-5 with TRBJ1-2; a possible D gene is TRBD1 (6 bases). The CDR3 is 12 residues long. Trimming removed 8 bases from V and 4 bases from J, with 11 bases in between. CDR1 and CDR2 (germline): MNHEY, SVGAGI. CDR3 nucleotide sequence: TGTGCCAGCCGGGGGGCTGGCTATGGCTACACCTTC. It codes for CASRGAGYGYTF.

V and J are TRBV9 and TRBJ1-5; possible D gene TRBD1, 5 bases. The CDR3 is made up of 11 amino acids. V lost 0 bases and J 11 bases, leaving 6 bases between the germline ends. CDR1 is SGDLS, CDR2 YYNGEE, per germline. The CDR3 loop reads CASSVEGAQHF. The CDR3 DNA sequence: TGTGCCAGCAGCGTAGAAGGGGCCCAGCATTTT.

The gene calls are TRBV2 and TRBJ2-5; D perhaps matches TRBD1 (5 bases). Germline V gives CDR1 SNHLY, CDR2 FYNNEI. V gave up 6 bases and J gave up 4 bases, with 15 bases separating them. CDR3 length: 14 amino acids. CDR3 residues: CASRRQFLRETQYF. In DNA form, the CDR3 reads TGTGCCAGCAGGAGACAGTTTCTTAGAGAGACCCAGTACTTC.

This chain joins TRBV4-2 and TRBJ1-2, with a possible D match to TRBD1 (6 bases). The length of the CDR3 is 15 residues. Deletions cut 0 bases from V and 4 bases from J, with 12 bases between. Germline V lookup: CDR1 LGHNA, CDR2 YNFKEQ. The CDR3 DNA reads TGTGCCAGCAGCCAAGATCTGGGAGGGGGCTATGGCTACACCTTC. Its translation is CASSQDLGGGYGYTF.

The chain carries TRBV9 and TRBJ2-6; D unresolved. The germline V gene has CDR1 SGDLS and CDR2 YYNGEE. CDR3 length: 15 residues. V dropped 3 bases and J dropped 1 base, with 8 bases sitting between them. This CDR3 reads CASSGQASGANVLTF. The CDR3 coding sequence is TGTGCCAGCAGCGGGCAGGCTTCTGGGGCCAACGTCCTGACTTTC.

The chain couples TRBV27 to TRBJ1-6; D is possibly TRBD1 (6 bases). Germline CDR1 reads MNHEY; CDR2 reads SMNVEV (reference sequence). This CDR3 region has 18 residues. V was shortened by 4 bases and J by 1 base, with 17 bases between the two germline ends. The CDR3 DNA is TGTGCCAGCAGTTCCCCCACAGGGATAGGATCCTATAATTCACCCCTCCACTTT. It specifies CASSSPTGIGSYNSPLHF.

This rearrangement joins TRBV7-9 to TRBJ2-5; 8 bases agree with TRBD2. The CDR3 is 16 residues long. With 3 bases clipped from V and 1 base from J, the junction kept 7 bases outside the gene matches. In germline, CDR1 is SEHNR, CDR2 FQNEAQ (reference sequence). The DNA for the CDR3 is TGTGCCAGCAGCTTGAGGGTAGCGGGGCCCCAAGAGACCCAGTACTTC. Its translation: CASSLRVAGPQETQYF. Using reference TRBV7-9 and TRBJ2-5 for the parts outside the CDR3, the full variable domain is DTGVSQNPRHKITKRGQNVTFRCDPISEHNRLYWYRQTLGQGPEFLTYFQNEAQLEKSRLLSDRFSAERPKGSFSTLEIQRTEQGDSAMYLCASSLRVAGPQETQYFGPGTRLLVL.

This clone was picked up one time. The rearrangement uses TRBV5-5 and TRBJ1-1, with D perhaps TRBD1 (5 bases). This CDR3 has 14 amino acids. The germline V and J ends were trimmed by 2 bases and 11 bases, with 19 bases remaining between them. Per germline, CDR1 SGHKS and CDR2 YYEKEE (reference sequence). DNA of the CDR3: TGTGCCAGCAGCTTAGAGCCCCGACAGACCTGGGCTTTCTTT. This translates into CASSLEPRQTWAFF.

The rearrangement links TRBV19 to TRBJ1-1; 11 bases are a match to TRBD1. The CDR3 spans 14 residues. The germline V gene has CDR1 LNHDA and CDR2 SQIVND (reference sequence). With V trimmed by 6 bases and J by 0 bases, 0 bases remained unmatched. The CDR3 spells CASRDRGLNTEAFF. The CDR3 DNA sequence: TGTGCCAGTAGGGACAGGGGGCTGAACACTGAAGCTTTCTTT.

The chain links TRBV6-6 to TRBJ2-5; tentative D call: TRBD1 (6 bases). V lost 0 bases and J 5 bases, leaving 16 bases between the germline ends. CDR3 size: 16 residues. From germline, CDR1 is MNHNY and CDR2 SVGAGI (reference sequence). The CDR3 reads CASSYSSLTGRETQYF. The CDR3 coding sequence is TGTGCCAGCAGTTACTCGAGTCTGACAGGCCGGGAGACCCAGTACTTC.

Here the CDR3 DNA reads TGTGCCAGCAGCTCAACCACAGGGTACACTGAAGCTTTCTTT. Residues: CASSSTTGYTEAFF. The chain recombines TRBV11-2 with TRBJ1-1; D perhaps matches TRBD1 (6 bases). The CDR3 is made up of 14 amino acids. Per the germline V gene, CDR1 is SGHAT and CDR2 is FQNNGV. The ends were cut back, 4 bases at V and 3 bases at J, with 12 bases in the middle. The variable domain in full, completed from reference TRBV11-2 and TRBJ1-1, reads EAGVAQSPRYKIIEKRQSVAFWCNPISGHATLYWYQQILGQGPKLLIQFQNNGVVDDSQLPKDRFSAERLKGVDSTLKIQPAKLEDSAVYLCASSSTTGYTEAFFGQGTRLTVV.